This T cell receptor beta chain was recovered during a study of blood T cell repertoires in COVID-19. For the study at large: Donors in the United States, Italy and Spain gave samples during acute or convalescent COVID-19. From T cells, B-cell-depleted T cells, or PBMCs came the material, which was cDNA or gDNA.

Authors' data handling: Amplification with reference gene primers provided the estimates of nucleated cell counts. The repertoire was sequenced with immunoSEQ multiplex PCR; TCRdb's copy has only in-frame clones and lacks some. For V, J and clone size, that table is used; D and trimming come from the DNA. The table shows tens of thousands of clones, with roughly 90% occurring only once. CDR1 WSHSY and CDR2 SAAADI come from the germline V gene. Germline trimming cut 6 bases from V and 5 bases from J; bases unmatched to any gene: 9. There are 14 residues in the CDR3. Material for sequencing was peripheral blood. The clonotype comes from a woman of 80 years or more with active COVID-19. This chain joins TRBV10-2 and TRBJ2-7, with 8 bases matching TRBD1. CDR3 nucleotide sequence: TGCGCCAGCAGCGCGAGGACAGGGTCGGACGAGCAGTACTTC. The encoded protein is CASSARTGSDEQYF.